These 32 T cell receptor beta chains share one sample of origin, sequenced in a study of cytotoxic CD8 clonotypes in ibrutinib-treated CLL. Profiled with immunoSEQ multiplex PCR; TCRdb holds only in-frame clones, not every one. The table includes around 29,000 clones, 55% to 70% detected once. This material consisted of PBMCs, taken after 24 months of ibrutinib treatment. These receptors came from a human donor with chronic lymphocytic leukemia.

The CDR3 sequence is CASSRIGLAGYEQYF. The CDR3 DNA follows: TGTGCCAGCAGCCGCATCGGACTAGCGGGCTACGAGCAGTACTTC. The chain is built from TRBV11-2 and TRBJ2-7; 11 nucleotides line up with TRBD2. This CDR3 is built from 15 residues. The germline V gene has CDR1 SGHAT and CDR2 FQNNGV. V was clipped by 5 bases and J by 3 bases; unmatched bases: 6.

This chain uses TRBV5-6 with TRBJ2-7; D is perhaps TRBD2 (6 bases). Per the germline V gene, CDR1 is SGHDT and CDR2 is YYEEEE. The CDR3 covers 14 residues. V was trimmed by 2 bases and J by 7 bases, leaving 16 bases between them. CDR3 DNA sequence: TGTGCCAGCAGCTTCGCCGGGGGAAATCAAGAGCAGTACTTC. It codes for CASSFAGGNQEQYF.

This clone was detected only a few times. V is TRBV5-1 and J is TRBJ2-1; D remains unclear. CDR3 length: 13 residues. Trimming left V 0 bases short and J 10 bases short, with 11 bases between. Germline V lookup: CDR1 SGHRS, CDR2 YFSETQ. The CDR3 nucleotides read TGCGCCAGCAGCTTGGCGGATCTCGGGGAGCAGTTCTTC. This gives the protein CASSLADLGEQFF. Variable domain in full (rest from reference TRBV5-1 and TRBJ2-1): KAGVTQTPRYLIKTRGQQVTLSCSPISGHRSVSWYQQTPGQGLQFLFEYFSETQRNKGNFPGRFSGRQFSNSRSEMNVSTLELGDSALYLCASSLADLGEQFFGPGTRLTVL.

V gene TRBV9 combines with J gene TRBJ1-1; TRBD1 matches 7 bases. The V and J ends lost 0 bases and 6 bases, in that order; junction bases with no gene match: 8. The CDR3 length is 15 residues. Germline V gene lookup returns CDR1 SGDLS and CDR2 YYNGEE. This chain's CDR3 is CASSVGAGGSSEAFF. The CDR3 region has the DNA TGTGCCAGCAGCGTAGGGGCAGGGGGGTCCTCTGAAGCTTTCTTT.

The chain links TRBV5-1 to TRBJ1-1; the match to TRBD1 covers 7 bases. Unmatched junction bases numbered 9, after V lost 0 bases and J lost 4 bases. This CDR3 has 16 amino acids. Per germline, CDR1 SGHRS and CDR2 YFSETQ. This CDR3 reads CASSLARGTSGTEAFF. CDR3 coding DNA: TGCGCCAGCAGCTTGGCCAGGGGGACGTCGGGCACTGAAGCTTTCTTT.

The rearrangement joins TRBV5-1 to TRBJ1-2, with 7 bases that match TRBD1. The trim removed 4 bases at V and 8 bases at J, leaving 11 bases unmatched. The V gene's germline CDR1 is SGHRS and CDR2 YFSETQ. This CDR3 region has 14 residues. CDR3 amino acids: CASSKTGFEFGYTF. The CDR3 DNA sequence: TGCGCCAGCAGCAAGACAGGGTTTGAGTTCGGCTACACCTTC.

The chain carries TRBV6-5 and TRBJ2-7; D may be TRBD1 (6 bases). This CDR3 is 14 amino acids long. The V gene lost 0 bases and the J gene lost 3 bases, with 9 bases spanning the gap. The V gene's germline CDR1 is MNHEY and CDR2 SVGAGI. This chain's CDR3 is CASSYSDRYYEQYF. CDR3 nucleotide sequence: TGTGCCAGCAGTTACTCGGACAGATACTACGAGCAGTACTTC.

The rearrangement joins TRBV9 to TRBJ1-1, with 9 bases identical to TRBD1. Germline values: CDR1 SGDLS, CDR2 YYNGEE. This CDR3 spans 15 amino acids. V lost 3 bases to trimming and J lost 8 bases; unmatched junction nucleotides: 11. CDR3 loop: CASSEGTGNFGEAFF. DNA for the CDR3: TGTGCCAGCAGCGAGGGGACAGGGAACTTTGGGGAAGCTTTCTTT.

The chain is built from TRBV9 and TRBJ2-3; TRBD1 matches 11 bases. The CDR3 contains 17 residues. V trimming: 3 bases; J trimming: 0 bases; junction bases outside the gene matches: 6. Germline V lookup: CDR1 SGDLS, CDR2 YYNGEE. The CDR3 loop is CASSAAGTGGSTDTQYF. DNA for the CDR3: TGTGCCAGCAGCGCCGCCGGGACAGGGGGGAGCACAGATACGCAGTATTTT.

The V call is TRBV6-5, the J call TRBJ1-2; tentatively, D is TRBD1 (6 bases). This CDR3 spans 14 amino acids. Germline CDR1 reads MNHEY; CDR2 reads SVGAGI. Trimming removed 6 bases from V and 9 bases from J, with 20 bases in between. CDR3 coding DNA: TGTGCCAGCAGGCCAGGCAGGGGATCAATACGCTACACCTTC. Amino acid sequence: CASRPGRGSIRYTF.

The gene calls are TRBV28 and TRBJ1-1; no definite D call. Germline CDR1 reads MDHEN; CDR2 reads SYDVKM. Trimming took off 5 bases at V and 7 bases at J, with 17 bases between the two ends. The CDR3 is made up of 14 amino acids. The CDR3 spells CASSQPRPLIEAFF. CDR3 in DNA: TGTGCCAGCAGTCAACCCAGACCGCTGATTGAAGCTTTCTTT.

This clone has more than one count but fewer than ten. The chain recombines TRBV6-5 with TRBJ2-7, with TRBD1 identical over 7 bases. The junction had 6 bases not matched to a gene; V was cut back by 9 bases and J by 7 bases. The germline CDR1 and CDR2 sequences are MNHEY and SVGAGI. CDR3 length: 11 amino acids. The CDR3 region is CASIDREEQYF. CDR3 DNA: TGTGCCAGTATTGACAGGGAGGAGCAGTACTTC.

The chain links TRBV6-5 to TRBJ1-2, with D hard to call. Trimming pared 5 bases from V and 7 bases from J, leaving 14 bases between. Germline CDR1 and CDR2: MNHEY and SVGAGI. The CDR3 covers 13 residues. The CDR3 loop reads CASSPLRRGGYTF. The CDR3 region has the DNA TGTGCCAGCAGTCCCCTCAGGCGAGGTGGCTACACCTTC.

The rearrangement joins TRBV11-1 to TRBJ1-2; no firm D call. CDR1 and CDR2 from the germline V gene are SGHAT and FQDESV (reference sequence). V lost 2 bases and J 8 bases, leaving 18 bases between the germline ends. The length of the CDR3 is 15 residues. CDR3 region: CASSLYSDPLGGYTF. CDR3 nucleotide sequence: TGTGCCAGCAGCTTATATTCGGATCCACTGGGAGGCTACACCTTC.

The rearrangement uses TRBV15 and TRBJ1-5; D gene uncertain. Germline-derived CDR1 and CDR2 are LNHNV and YYDKDF (reference sequence). V lost 1 base to trimming and J lost 11 bases, with 18 bases between them. This CDR3 is built from 15 residues. The CDR3 sequence: CATSRGGEGFLAQHF. The CDR3 DNA is TGTGCCACCAGCAGAGGAGGTGAAGGGTTTTTGGCCCAGCATTTT.

This chain connects TRBV5-8 to TRBJ1-2; D is undetermined. The V gene lost 4 bases and the J gene lost 7 bases, with 14 bases spanning the gap. Germline values: CDR1 SGHTS, CDR2 YDEGEE. This CDR3 region has 13 residues. The CDR3 DNA follows: TGTGCCAGCAGCGCCGGGCCGGCCCTTGGCTACACCTTC. Translated: CASSAGPALGYTF.

J is TRBJ2-7 and V is TRBV11-2; D is unresolved. The CDR3 sequence is 13 residues long. V was cut by 2 bases and J by 4 bases, with 9 bases left in between. Germline V gene sequence: CDR1 SGHAT, CDR2 FQNNGV. In DNA, the CDR3 is TGTGCCAGCAGCTTACACCGCCAATACGAGCAGTACTTC. This encodes CASSLHRQYEQYF.

V usage is TRBV29-1 and J usage is TRBJ2-3; TRBD2 aligns across 8 bases. Germline V lookup: CDR1 SQVTM, CDR2 ANQGSEA. Trimming removed 0 bases from V and 4 bases from J; junction bases left unmatched: 12. CDR3 length equals 17 residues. Written as DNA, the CDR3 is TGCAGCGTTGAAGATCCAGGACTAGCTTTACCCCCAGATACGCAGTATTTT. Residues: CSVEDPGLALPPDTQYF.

The chain uses TRBV27 and TRBJ2-2; maybe TRBD2 (6 bases). There are 14 residues in the CDR3. Germline assignment: CDR1 MNHEY and CDR2 SMNVEV (reference sequence). The V end was cut by 4 bases, the J end by 7 bases, with 13 bases between. CDR3 nucleotides: TGTGCCAGCAGTTCCCGGGGGTGGGGCGGGGAGCTGTTTTTT. The encoded protein is CASSSRGWGGELFF.

This clone appeared a few times. The V and J genes are TRBV30 and TRBJ2-3, with D uncertain. CDR3 size: 14 residues. Germline lookup yields CDR1 GTSNPN and CDR2 SVGIG (reference sequence). Trimming stripped 1 base from V and 4 bases from J, with 12 bases between. CDR3 DNA: TGTGCCTGGAGTGCCATCCTAGGGTCAGATACGCAGTATTTT. It yields the protein CAWSAILGSDTQYF.

The rearrangement uses TRBV19 and TRBJ2-5; 7 nucleotides agree with TRBD2. There are 13 residues in the CDR3. Per the germline V gene, CDR1 is LNHDA and CDR2 is SQIVND (reference sequence). V lost 9 bases and J lost 2; bases outside the gene matches: 6. The CDR3 reads CARPGLPQETQYF. The CDR3 DNA reads as TGTGCCAGGCCGGGACTACCACAAGAGACCCAGTACTTC.

The chain combines TRBV6-6 with TRBJ1-1; no definite D call. The CDR3 consists of 14 residues. Germline values: CDR1 MNHNY, CDR2 SVGAGI (reference sequence). With 2 bases removed from V and 0 bases from J, the gap between germline ends came to 7 bases. Written as DNA, the CDR3 is TGTGCCAGCAGTTACCCCGGGCTGAACACTGAAGCTTTCTTT. Protein sequence: CASSYPGLNTEAFF.

J is TRBJ2-3 and V is TRBV9, with 8 bases fitting TRBD1. The germline CDR1 and CDR2 sequences are SGDLS and YYNGEE. This CDR3 is built from 15 residues. The trim removed 2 bases at V and 2 bases at J, leaving 4 bases unmatched. The CDR3 spells CASSVRGQPTDTQYF. In DNA form, the CDR3 reads TGTGCCAGCAGCGTCAGGGGGCAACCCACAGATACGCAGTATTTT.

This clone was counted a few times. V is TRBV28 and J is TRBJ2-1; no clear D. Germline values: CDR1 MDHEN, CDR2 SYDVKM. The CDR3 is 12 residues long. V dropped 6 bases and J dropped 9 bases, with 12 bases sitting between them. The CDR3 region is CASSQVPSEQFF. Here the CDR3 DNA reads TGTGCCAGCAGCCAAGTGCCTTCTGAGCAGTTCTTC.

This clone has a single count. The genes are TRBV7-2 and TRBJ2-5, with D perhaps TRBD1 (6 bases). V was cut by 5 bases and J by 3 bases, with 13 bases left in between. The CDR3 is 14 residues long. The germline CDR1 and CDR2 sequences are SGHTA and FQGNSA. The CDR3 region has the DNA TGTGCCAGCAGCCGATTGACAGGAAAAGAGACCCAGTACTTC. Translation gives CASSRLTGKETQYF.

The V gene is TRBV11-2, the J gene TRBJ1-3; D ambiguous. V was cut by 8 bases and J by 0 bases, with 11 bases left in between. This CDR3 has 14 amino acids. Germline V gene sequence: CDR1 SGHAT, CDR2 FQNNGV. The CDR3 is CASWGPASGNTIYF. The CDR3 nucleotides are TGTGCCAGCTGGGGTCCCGCCTCTGGAAACACCATATATTTT.

The gene calls are TRBV29-1 and TRBJ2-1, with D unresolved. The length of the CDR3 is 11 residues. V lost 7 bases and J 4 bases, leaving 8 bases between the germline ends. Germline V CDR1 and CDR2: SQVTM, ANQGSEA. The CDR3 DNA is TGCAGCGGTGACTCGTACAATGAGCAGTTCTTC. Translated: CSGDSYNEQFF.

This clone was observed a few times. The rearrangement joins TRBV6-5 to TRBJ1-4; a possible D gene is TRBD1 (5 bases). Germline loops: CDR1 MNHEY, CDR2 SVGAGI. The CDR3 has 11 residues. The V gene lost 5 bases and the J gene lost 13 bases, with 11 bases spanning the gap. CDR3 residues: CASSRSGGLFF. CDR3 DNA sequence: TGTGCCAGCAGTAGATCGGGGGGACTGTTTTTT.

This clone showed up just a few times. This rearrangement joins TRBV9 to TRBJ2-1, with D perhaps TRBD1 or TRBD2 (5 bases each). Germline loops: CDR1 SGDLS, CDR2 YYNGEE. This CDR3 comprises 15 residues. Trimming shortened V by 4 bases and J by 8 bases, and 19 bases separated the two germline ends. CDR3 protein: CASSPKSRVGDEQFF. The CDR3 DNA follows: TGTGCCAGCAGCCCAAAGAGCAGGGTGGGGGATGAGCAGTTCTTC.

Here the CDR3 DNA reads TGTGCCAGCAGCCAAGAGCATGCGGGGGGGAGGATAGAGACCCAGTACTTC. This codes for CASSQEHAGGRIETQYF. V usage is TRBV14 and J usage is TRBJ2-5; TRBD2 agrees at 9 bases. This CDR3 has 17 amino acids. The V and J ends lost 0 bases and 4 bases, in that order; junction bases with no gene match: 9. The V gene's germline CDR1 is SGHDN and CDR2 FVKESK.

V gene TRBV7-2 combines with J gene TRBJ1-1, with D perhaps TRBD1 (5 bases). CDR3 length: 12 residues. Germline loops: CDR1 SGHTA, CDR2 FQGNSA. The V gene lost 5 bases and the J gene lost 1 base, with 5 bases spanning the gap. Written as DNA, the CDR3 is TGTGCCAGCAGCACAGGGAACACTGAAGCTTTCTTT. Its translation: CASSTGNTEAFF.

The chain joins TRBV5-1 to TRBJ2-5, with D possibly called TRBD1 or TRBD2 (5 bases each). The V end lost 6 bases, the J end lost 6 bases, and 15 bases lay between the germline ends. Germline CDR1 SGHRS, CDR2 YFSETQ. This CDR3 contains 13 residues. DNA of the CDR3: TGCGCCAGCACCGGGACGTCCGCGAAGACCCAGTACTTC. Translated, it gives CASTGTSAKTQYF. The full variable domain, with the rest looked up from reference TRBV5-1 and TRBJ2-5, is KAGVTQTPRYLIKTRGQQVTLSCSPISGHRSVSWYQQTPGQGLQFLFEYFSETQRNKGNFPGRFSGRQFSNSRSEMNVSTLELGDSALYLCASTGTSAKTQYFGPGTRLLVL.